These T cell receptor beta chains were read from a single sample in a study of blood T cell repertoires in COVID-19. The data were produced by immunoSEQ multiplex PCR, yet TCRdb's version contains in-frame clones alone and is incomplete. The table includes roughly 74,000 clones, about 90% detected once. The material sequenced was peripheral blood. Receptors were obtained from a woman aged 80 or over with active or convalescent COVID-19. Both conserved end residues are part of each CDR3. D genes are given only for firm matches. Clone size is given for some rows only: seen once, a few or many times, or a class if the clone is expanded.

size	J	D	V	DNA	CDR3
.	TRBJ2-7	.	TRBV7-6	TGTGCCAGCAGCTTTGGCAGGGCAAGCTCCTACGAGCAGTACTTC	CASSFGRASSYEQYF
.	TRBJ1-4	TRBD1	TRBV5-5	TGTGCCAGCAGCGTGACAGGGGAAGCTAATGAAAAACTGTTTTTT	CASSVTGEANEKLFF
.	TRBJ1-2	TRBD1	TRBV7-9	TGTGCCAGCAGCTCCCTGACAGGGTCACTTGGCTACACCTTC	CASSSLTGSLGYTF
.	TRBJ1-1	.	TRBV19	TGTGCCAGTGCACCGGAACCACTAATGAACACTGAAGCTTTCTTT	CASAPEPLMNTEAFF
once	TRBJ2-3	.	TRBV12-3/TRBV12-4	TGTGCCAGCAGTTTAGCTTCATCGGGTACGCAGTATTTT	CASSLASSGTQYF
.	TRBJ2-1	TRBD2	TRBV15	TGTGCCACCAGCAGAGATAGCGGGAGTTACAATGAGCAGTTCTTC	CATSRDSGSYNEQFF
once	TRBJ1-6	TRBD1	TRBV10-2	TGCGCCAGCCAACCTCCCGGGACAGCTAATTCACCCCTCCACTTT	CASQPPGTANSPLHF
.	TRBJ2-7	.	TRBV19	TGTGCCAGTAGTACACGACAGGGAGGCTACGAGCAGTACTTC	CASSTRQGGYEQYF
.	TRBJ1-5	.	TRBV11-2	TGTGCCAGCAGCTTAGACGCCACGGGGCAGCCCCAGCATTTT	CASSLDATGQPQHF
.	TRBJ2-3	TRBD2	TRBV7-2	TGTGCCAGCAGCTCCACTAGCGCGGGCACAGATACGCAGTATTTT	CASSSTSAGTDTQYF
.	TRBJ1-5	.	TRBV20-1	TGCAGTGCTAGTACTGGGCTTAGCAATCAGCCCCAGCATTTT	CSASTGLSNQPQHF
.	TRBJ2-1	.	TRBV6-5	TGTGCCAGCAGTTACTCTCGGGGGAACGATGAGCAGTTCTTC	CASSYSRGNDEQFF
once	TRBJ1-1	.	TRBV30	TGTGCCTGGAGTGTTGGGAGGAACACTGAAGCTTTCTTT	CAWSVGRNTEAFF
once	TRBJ2-7	TRBD2	TRBV6-5	TGTGCCAGCAGGAGAGCGGGAGAATACGAGCAGTACTTC	CASRRAGEYEQYF
.	TRBJ2-5	.	TRBV27	TGTGCCAGCAGTTTATTCCTCCTGGGACTTGCACAAGAGACCCAGTACTTC	CASSLFLLGLAQETQYF
.	TRBJ2-1	TRBD1	TRBV2	TGTGCCAGCAGTGCGGACAGGGGGCCCTTGAATGAGCAGTTCTTC	CASSADRGPLNEQFF
few	TRBJ1-2	TRBD1	TRBV11-2	TGTGCCAGCAGCACGTACCGGGACAGGGGGACCTCTAACTATGGCTACACCTTC	CASSTYRDRGTSNYGYTF
.	TRBJ2-2	.	TRBV3-1/TRBV3-2	TGTGCCAGCACCGGGACAAGACACACCGGGGAGCTGTTTTTT	CASTGTRHTGELFF
.	TRBJ1-2	TRBD1	TRBV9	TGTGCCAGCAGCGTCGGGACAGGGGGCGTCTATGGCTACACCTTC	CASSVGTGGVYGYTF
.	TRBJ2-5	.	TRBV13	TGTGCCAGCAGCCCCACCACTAGGAGACTCCGGGGAGAGACCCAGTACTTC	CASSPTTRRLRGETQYF
.	TRBJ2-5	TRBD1	TRBV7-9	TGTGCCAGCAGCTTAGCGCCAGGGGGCCTTGAGACCCAGTACTTC	CASSLAPGGLETQYF
.	TRBJ1-1	.	TRBV5-1	TGCGCCAGCAGCGTCGCGGGACCAGAGGACACTGAAGCTTTCTTT	CASSVAGPEDTEAFF
.	TRBJ2-3	TRBD2	TRBV15	TGTGCCACCAGCAGAGCGGGACTAGCGGGGGGGCTGCGTGGCACAGATACGCAGTATTTT	CATSRAGLAGGLRGTDTQYF
.	TRBJ2-2	TRBD2	TRBV7-8	TGTGCCAGCAGCTTCAGAAATAGCGGGGGGAACACCGGGGAGCTGTTTTTT	CASSFRNSGGNTGELFF
.	TRBJ1-4	.	TRBV7-8	TGTGCCAGCAGCTTAGCGCGGGATAAAGGGGAAAAACTGTTTTTT	CASSLARDKGEKLFF
.	TRBJ2-1	.	TRBV24-1	TGTGCCACCAGTGATTACACTATCGGTGAGCAGTTCTTC	CATSDYTIGEQFF
.	TRBJ2-7	.	TRBV11-2	TGTGCCAGCAGAATCGGGACAGCGGGCTACGAGCAGTACTTC	CASRIGTAGYEQYF
once	TRBJ2-2	TRBD2	TRBV9	TGTGCCAGCAGCGTAGCCCCGACTAGCGGGGGGGCCAAGTGGGAGCTGTTTTTT	CASSVAPTSGGAKWELFF
.	TRBJ2-2	TRBD2	TRBV7-3	TGTGCCAGCAGCCCCCCGGGACTAGCGGGAGGCACCGGGGAGCTGTTTTTT	CASSPPGLAGGTGELFF
.	TRBJ1-4	TRBD1	TRBV6-5	TGTGCCAGCAGTCACTGGACAGGAGGAGTGGAAAAACTGTTTTTT	CASSHWTGGVEKLFF
.	TRBJ1-6	TRBD1	TRBV6-5	TGTGCCAGCAGTTACTCGTCGGGACAGGGTGATTCACCCCTCCACTTT	CASSYSSGQGDSPLHF
.	TRBJ2-7	.	TRBV7-2	TGTGCCAGCAGCTTATGGGGCAGGTCGTGGGAGCAGTACTTC	CASSLWGRSWEQYF
.	TRBJ1-2	.	TRBV7-8	TGTGCCAGCAGCTTATATATCGGAGTAGGCACCTTC	CASSLYIGVGTF
.	TRBJ2-7	.	TRBV7-8	TGTGCCAGCAGCCTTACAGGGCTCGAGCAGTACTTC	CASSLTGLEQYF
.	TRBJ2-3	.	TRBV29-1	TGCAGCGTTGCATCGGTTCACAGCACAGATACGCAGTATTTT	CSVASVHSTDTQYF
.	TRBJ2-5	.	TRBV28	TGTGCCAGCAGTATTTTGAAGGGGGATATCCAAGAGACCCAGTACTTC	CASSILKGDIQETQYF
.	TRBJ2-4	.	TRBV27	TGTGCCAGCAGTTCTCTAGCCAAAAACATTCAGTACTTC	CASSSLAKNIQYF
once	TRBJ1-2	.	TRBV7-8	TGTGCCAGCAGCCTTACGGGACTCTCAGGTGGCTACACCTTC	CASSLTGLSGGYTF
.	TRBJ1-5	.	TRBV10-3	TGTGCCTCCCAGGGTAATAGCAATCAGCCCCAGCATTTT	CASQGNSNQPQHF
.	TRBJ2-2	TRBD2	TRBV6-2/TRBV6-3	TGTGCCAGCAGCGGAACCGGGACTAGCGGGCCCGGGGAGCTGTTTTTT	CASSGTGTSGPGELFF
.	TRBJ2-1	.	TRBV28	TGTGCCAGCACGGGGGTTTACAATGAGCAGTTCTTC	CASTGVYNEQFF
.	TRBJ2-5	.	TRBV7-8	TGTGCCAGCAGCTTGTATCAAGAGACCCAGTACTTC	CASSLYQETQYF
.	TRBJ1-1	.	TRBV5-1	TGCGCCAGCAGATTTAAGACAGATAACACTGAAGCTTTCTTT	CASRFKTDNTEAFF
few	TRBJ2-2	TRBD2	TRBV12-5	TGTGCTAGTGGTACGGGCCCGGGACTAGCGGGAGTGGACACCGGGGAGCTGTTTTTT	CASGTGPGLAGVDTGELFF
.	TRBJ1-1	.	TRBV6-2/TRBV6-3	TGTGCCAGCAGCCCTCGCGGAGGGTGGAACACTGAAGCTTTCTTT	CASSPRGGWNTEAFF
.	TRBJ1-2	.	TRBV5-6	TGTGCCAGCAGCTTGCAGGGTATCGCCTATGGCTACACCTTC	CASSLQGIAYGYTF
.	TRBJ2-2	TRBD2	TRBV29-1	TGCAGCGTTGAAGACCGTAGCGGGCCCGCCGGGGAGCTGTTTTTT	CSVEDRSGPAGELFF
.	TRBJ1-6	.	TRBV27	TGTGCCAGCAGTCCGCGGTTCTTTAGCTCCTATAATTCACCCCTCCACTTT	CASSPRFFSSYNSPLHF
.	TRBJ1-5	.	TRBV19	TGTGCCAGTAGTTCGCAGGAGGGTCAGCCCCAGCATTTT	CASSSQEGQPQHF
.	TRBJ1-1	TRBD1	TRBV12-3/TRBV12-4	TGTGCCAGCAGACGGACAGGAGGGCGAGAGGCTTTCTTT	CASRRTGGREAFF
.	TRBJ1-3	TRBD1	TRBV6-6	TGTGCCAGCAGTTCAACAGGGGCAGGAAACACCATATATTTT	CASSSTGAGNTIYF
.	TRBJ2-5	.	TRBV30	TGTGCCTGGGGAGCGGAGACCCAGTACTTC	CAWGAETQYF
.	TRBJ2-3	TRBD2	TRBV7-9	TGTGCCAGCAGCGGGCGGGCTTTAGCGGGAGGCACAGATACGCAGTATTTT	CASSGRALAGGTDTQYF
.	TRBJ2-1	TRBD1	TRBV6-4	TGTGCCAGCAGTCCCCAAGGACAGGGATCCTACAATGAGCAGTTCTTC	CASSPQGQGSYNEQFF